The subject of this entry is one T cell receptor beta chain. An end of the junction does not agree with germline; a read error may underlie this. This specimen comes from a study of tumor-infiltrating lymphocytes in primary liver carcinoma. Total RNA amounting to about 520 ng was the source from which TCR beta cDNA was made with a constant-region primer. Employing slightly modified ARM-PCR, three nested multiplex PCR rounds were run, and these gave rise to the TCR beta libraries. The first two PCR rounds used TRBV1-TRBV30 forward primers with a C-beta reverse primer, approximately 11 cycles each. One entry per CDR3 protein results from TCRdb running MiXCR on the multiplex PCR reads. Of just over 20,000 distinct CDR3 sequences detected, roughly 80% appear once; the ten largest clones hold approximately 40%. Unsorted bulk tissue of roughly 18-31 mg yielded co-extracted RNA and DNA. Germline-derived CDR1 and CDR2 are SEHNR and FQNEAQ (reference sequence). The CDR3 consists of 12 residues.

Sequences were obtained from liver tumor tissue from sampling region 4. The subset was: tumor region T4, right-lateral pole. The sequence was collected from a woman aged 30 to 39 with primary liver carcinoma and hepatitis B virus infection. The V and J genes are TRBV7-9 and TRBJ1-1; D remains ambiguous. The CDR3 reads CASGATNTDAFF. CDR3 sequence (DNA): TGTGCCAGCGGTGCTACAAACACTGACGCTTTCTTT.